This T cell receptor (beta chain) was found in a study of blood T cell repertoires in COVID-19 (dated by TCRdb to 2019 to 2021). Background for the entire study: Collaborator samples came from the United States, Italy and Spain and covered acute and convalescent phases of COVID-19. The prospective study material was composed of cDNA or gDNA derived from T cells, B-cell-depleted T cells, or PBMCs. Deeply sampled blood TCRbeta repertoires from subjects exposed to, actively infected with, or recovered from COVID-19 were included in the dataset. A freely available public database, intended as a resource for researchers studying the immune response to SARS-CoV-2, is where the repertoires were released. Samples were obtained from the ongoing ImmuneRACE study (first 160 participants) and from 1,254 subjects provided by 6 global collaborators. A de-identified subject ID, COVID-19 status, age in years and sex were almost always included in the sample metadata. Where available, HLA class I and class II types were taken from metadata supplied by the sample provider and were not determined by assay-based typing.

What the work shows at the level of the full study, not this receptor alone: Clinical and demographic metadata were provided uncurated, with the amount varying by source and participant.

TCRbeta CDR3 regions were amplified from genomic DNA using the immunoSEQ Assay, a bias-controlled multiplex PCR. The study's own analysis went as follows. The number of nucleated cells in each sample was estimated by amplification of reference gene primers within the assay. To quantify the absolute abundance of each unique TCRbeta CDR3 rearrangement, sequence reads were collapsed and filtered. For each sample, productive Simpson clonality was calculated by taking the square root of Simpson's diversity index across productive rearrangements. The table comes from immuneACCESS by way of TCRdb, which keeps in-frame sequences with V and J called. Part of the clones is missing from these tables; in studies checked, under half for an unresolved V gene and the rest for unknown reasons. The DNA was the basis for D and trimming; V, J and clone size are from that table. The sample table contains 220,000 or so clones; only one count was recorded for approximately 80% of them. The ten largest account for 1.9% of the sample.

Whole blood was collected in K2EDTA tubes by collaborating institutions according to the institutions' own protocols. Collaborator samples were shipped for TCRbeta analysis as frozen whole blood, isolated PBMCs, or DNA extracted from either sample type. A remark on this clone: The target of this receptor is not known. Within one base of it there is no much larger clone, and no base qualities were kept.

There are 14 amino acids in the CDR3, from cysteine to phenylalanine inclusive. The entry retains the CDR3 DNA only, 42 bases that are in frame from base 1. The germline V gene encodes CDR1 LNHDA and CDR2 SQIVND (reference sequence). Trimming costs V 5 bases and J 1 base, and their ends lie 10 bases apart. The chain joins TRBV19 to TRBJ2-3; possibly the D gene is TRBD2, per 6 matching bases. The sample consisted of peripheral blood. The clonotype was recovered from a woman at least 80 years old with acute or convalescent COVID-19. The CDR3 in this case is CASSRPGGTDTQYF. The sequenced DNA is TGTGCCAGTAGTCGACCGGGGGGCACAGATACGCAGTATTTT.